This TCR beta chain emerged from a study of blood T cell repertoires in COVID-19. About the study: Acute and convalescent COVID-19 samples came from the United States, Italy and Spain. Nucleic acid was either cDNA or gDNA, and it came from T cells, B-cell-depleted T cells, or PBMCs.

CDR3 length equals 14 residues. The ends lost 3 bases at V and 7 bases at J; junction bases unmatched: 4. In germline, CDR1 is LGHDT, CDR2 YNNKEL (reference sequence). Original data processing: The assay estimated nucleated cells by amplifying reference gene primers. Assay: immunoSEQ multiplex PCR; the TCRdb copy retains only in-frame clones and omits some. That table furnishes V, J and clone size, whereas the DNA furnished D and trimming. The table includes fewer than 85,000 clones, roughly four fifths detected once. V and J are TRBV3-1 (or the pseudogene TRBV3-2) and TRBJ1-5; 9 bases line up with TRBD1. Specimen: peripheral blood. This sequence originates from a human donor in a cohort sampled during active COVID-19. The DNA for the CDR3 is TGTGCCAGCAGCCACGGGACAGGGAACCAGCCCCAGCATTTT. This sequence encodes CASSHGTGNQPQHF.